The T cell receptor beta chain under discussion was sequenced for a study of T cells in Graves' hyperthyroidism and ophthalmopathy. Study-wide context: Any treatment followed the collection of peripheral blood at initial diagnosis.

It was RNA transcripts that yielded the amplified TCR beta CDR3 regions. A set of HTBI primers served as the primers for a first-round RT-PCR of the TCR CDR3. TCRdb redid the calling of the multiplex PCR reads with MiXCR, one entry per CDR3 protein. Of 300,000 to 450,000 distinct CDR3 sequences listed, roughly 25% are singletons. This clonotype was recorded a few times. Its antigen is still unknown. Study-wide points: Among thyroid clonotypes expanded above 0.001, most also appeared in blood.

The junction had 7 bases not matched to a gene; V was cut back by 2 bases and J by 8 bases. This CDR3 has 15 amino acids. Looked up from germline, CDR1 is MDHEN and CDR2 is SYDVKM. The chain has TRBV28 and TRBJ1-4; 8 nucleotides line up with TRBD1. Material for sequencing was blood. The clonotype was recovered from a man aged 45-65 years with Graves' hyperthyroidism. For the CDR3, the DNA is TGTGCCAGCAGTTTAGGGTCCAGGGGGCTCGAAAAACTGTTTTTT. Its protein product is CASSLGSRGLEKLFF.